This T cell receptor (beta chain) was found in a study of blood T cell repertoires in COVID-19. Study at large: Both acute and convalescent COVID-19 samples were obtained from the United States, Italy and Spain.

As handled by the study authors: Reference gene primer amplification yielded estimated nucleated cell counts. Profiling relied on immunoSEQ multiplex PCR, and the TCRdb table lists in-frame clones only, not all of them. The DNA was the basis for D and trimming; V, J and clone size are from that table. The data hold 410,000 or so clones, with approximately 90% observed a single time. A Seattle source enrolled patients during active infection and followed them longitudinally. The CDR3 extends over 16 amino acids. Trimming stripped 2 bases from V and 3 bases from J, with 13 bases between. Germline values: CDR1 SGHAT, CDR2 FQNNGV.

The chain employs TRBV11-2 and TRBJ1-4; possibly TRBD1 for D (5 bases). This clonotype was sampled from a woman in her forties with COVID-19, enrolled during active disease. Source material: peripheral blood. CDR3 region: CASSLLLGAANEKLFF. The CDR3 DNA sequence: TGTGCCAGCAGCTTACTCCTAGGGGCAGCTAATGAAAAACTGTTTTTT.